These 25 T cell receptor beta chains originate from one sample sequenced in a study of long-term antiretroviral therapy in people with HIV (dated by TCRdb to between 2021 and 2022). The immunoSEQ hsTCRB v3.0 assay was used at survey level resolution for TRB variable region sequencing. The clones in this table, taken by TCRdb from immuneACCESS, are in-frame only. Not every clone is retained; where verified, under half of the shortfall comes from an unresolved V gene, and the cause of the rest is unknown. Within this sample are about 28,000 clones, with roughly 84% of them counted one time only. The top ten hold roughly 10% of the sample. Here the sequenced sample was unsorted PBMCs, taken almost 2.9 years after starting antiretroviral therapy. The source is a man in his thirties or forties with HIV.

This clone counts as medium-sized. V is TRBV5-5 and J is TRBJ1-2; the match to TRBD1 covers 12 bases. Trimming removed 3 bases from V and 5 bases from J; junction bases left unmatched: 5. This CDR3 is 15 amino acids long. CDR1 SGHKS and CDR2 YYEKEE come from the germline V gene (reference sequence). The CDR3 protein is CASSWDRGPGYGYTF. The CDR3 coding sequence is TGTGCCAGCAGCTGGGACAGGGGGCCAGGGTATGGCTACACCTTC.

This clone has only one observation. The V and J genes are TRBV5-6 and TRBJ2-7; D is unclear. The CDR3 consists of 13 residues. V gave up 1 base and J gave up 4 bases, with 9 bases separating them. CDR1 is SGHDT, CDR2 YYEEEE, per germline. The CDR3 DNA follows: TGTGCCAGCAGCTTGAGCGATACATACGAGCAGTACTTC. This sequence encodes CASSLSDTYEQYF.

The count of this clone is one. The chain uses TRBV4-1 and TRBJ1-3; tentatively, D is TRBD1 (5 bases). V was shortened by 3 bases and J by 0 bases, with 9 bases between the two germline ends. In germline, CDR1 is MGHRA, CDR2 YSYEKL. There are 15 residues in the CDR3. CDR3 bases: TGCGCCAGCAGCCAGGGCAGGGCCTCTGGAAACACCATATATTTT. Encoded protein: CASSQGRASGNTIYF.

This clone was counted a few times. The rearrangement joins TRBV19 to TRBJ1-2; D is possibly TRBD1 (6 bases). V was shortened by 3 bases and J by 3 bases, with 11 bases between the two germline ends. Germline CDR1 and CDR2: LNHDA and SQIVND (reference sequence). This CDR3 region has 14 residues. The CDR3 nucleotides read TGTGCCAGTAGTATCAGGGGAGGGGACTATGGCTACACCTTC. Its protein product is CASSIRGGDYGYTF.

The chain is built from TRBV2 and TRBJ2-1; D is tentatively TRBD1 or TRBD2 (7 bases each). Trimming pared 6 bases from V and 2 bases from J, leaving 17 bases between. The germline gives CDR1 SNHLY, CDR2 FYNNEI. CDR3 length: 16 amino acids. CDR3 residues: CASRSHSGTAYNEQFF. Written as DNA, the CDR3 is TGTGCCAGCAGGAGTCACAGCGGGACAGCCTACAATGAGCAGTTCTTC.

The CDR3 loop is CASSLSGSGFSYNEQFF. CDR3 DNA: TGTGCCAGCAGCTTATCGGGTAGCGGGTTCTCCTACAATGAGCAGTTCTTC. V usage is TRBV7-2 and J usage is TRBJ2-1, with 7 nucleotides matching TRBD2. Germline V CDR1 and CDR2: SGHTA, FQGNSA. V shed 2 bases and J 0 bases; nucleotides not matched to a gene: 7. There are 17 residues in the CDR3.

The J gene is TRBJ1-1, the V gene TRBV7-2, with D possibly being TRBD1 (5 bases). Germline assignment: CDR1 SGHTA and CDR2 FQGNSA. Trimming removed 2 bases from V and 1 base from J, with 14 bases in between. The CDR3 sequence is 16 residues long. The CDR3 sequence: CASSLFFRQGNTEAFF. The CDR3, as DNA: TGTGCCAGCAGCTTATTCTTTCGGCAGGGGAACACTGAAGCTTTCTTT. The full variable domain, its missing parts supplied by reference TRBV7-2 and TRBJ1-1, is GAGVSQSPSNKVTEKGKDVELRCDPISGHTALYWYRQSLGQGLEFLIYFQGNSAPDKSGLPSDRFSAERTGGSVSTLTIQRTQQEDSAVYLCASSLFFRQGNTEAFFGQGTRLTVV.

This chain connects TRBV4-1 to TRBJ2-7; D is unresolved. CDR3 size: 14 residues. Germline CDR1 and CDR2: MGHRA and YSYEKL. Trimming pared 3 bases from V and 0 bases from J, leaving 9 bases between. In nucleotides, the CDR3 is TGCGCCAGCAGCCAGCAGGACGGCTCCTACGAGCAGTACTTC. It specifies CASSQQDGSYEQYF.

The chain uses TRBV19 and TRBJ1-5; possibly TRBD1 for D (6 bases). The V end lost 8 bases, the J end lost 4 bases, and 21 bases lay between the germline ends. This CDR3 has 16 amino acids. Germline V CDR1 and CDR2: LNHDA, SQIVND (reference sequence). CDR3 residues: CASWGRGGPLNQPQHF. CDR3 sequence (DNA): TGTGCCAGTTGGGGTCGGGGGGGGCCGCTTAATCAGCCCCAGCATTTT.

This clone was detected once. The genes are TRBV7-9 and TRBJ2-3; TRBD1 agrees at 10 bases. The CDR3 covers 16 residues. Germline loops: CDR1 SEHNR, CDR2 FQNEAQ (reference sequence). V was pared by 5 bases and J by 5 bases, with 10 bases of the junction left unmatched. The CDR3 coding sequence is TGTGCCAGCAGCGAGAGACGGGACAGGGGAAGAGATACGCAGTATTTT. Translation gives CASSERRDRGRDTQYF.

V gene TRBV5-4 combines with J gene TRBJ2-1; 10 nucleotides match TRBD2. The length of the CDR3 is 12 residues. Germline V gene data show CDR1 as SGHNT and CDR2 as YYREEE (reference sequence). J gave up 6 bases and V 10 bases, and 4 bases lay outside the gene matches. CDR3 DNA sequence: TGTGCCGGGGGACTAGCGAGCAATGAGCAGTTCTTC. Amino acids: CAGGLASNEQFF.

In its sample, this clone was seen a few times. V gene TRBV7-2 combines with J gene TRBJ2-3; D possibly corresponds to TRBD2 (5 bases). CDR1 and CDR2 from the germline V gene are SGHTA and FQGNSA. CDR3 length: 15 amino acids. V was clipped by 0 bases and J by 1 base, with 8 bases between them. In DNA, the CDR3 is TGTGCCAGCAGCTTAGCGGGAGTACGCACAGATACGCAGTATTTT. As protein: CASSLAGVRTDTQYF.

DNA for the CDR3: TGTGCCAGCAGAATGACAGGGTGGAACGAGCAGTACTTC. It is translated as CASRMTGWNEQYF. This chain joins TRBV6-5 and TRBJ2-7, with 7 bases that match TRBD1. The V gene end was trimmed by 6 bases and the J gene end by 5 bases; junction bases not matched to a gene: 7. Germline-derived CDR1 and CDR2 are MNHEY and SVGAGI. This CDR3 spans 13 amino acids.

V is TRBV19 and J is TRBJ1-2, with D perhaps TRBD1 (5 bases). This CDR3 comprises 15 residues. Germline values: CDR1 LNHDA, CDR2 SQIVND (reference sequence). Trimming cost V 3 bases and J 0 bases, with 11 bases left between them. The CDR3, as DNA: TGTGCCAGTAGTATGAGGGGAAAGACTAACTATGGCTACACCTTC. Residues: CASSMRGKTNYGYTF.

The sample holds a few counts of this clone. The chain couples TRBV19 to TRBJ1-5; no firm D call. Germline values: CDR1 LNHDA, CDR2 SQIVND (reference sequence). The germline V and J ends were trimmed by 5 bases and 2 bases, with 7 bases remaining between them. The CDR3 runs 13 residues. This chain's CDR3 is CASSFGGNQPQHF. In nucleotides, the CDR3 is TGTGCCAGTAGTTTCGGAGGCAATCAGCCCCAGCATTTT.

The V and J genes are TRBV28 and TRBJ2-1; D uncertain. Trimming removed 7 bases at V and 0 bases at J, with 7 bases between. This CDR3 is 13 amino acids long. Per the germline V gene, CDR1 is MDHEN and CDR2 is SYDVKM. CDR3 sequence: CASKLLSYNEQFF. The DNA for the CDR3 is TGTGCCAGCAAACTCCTCTCCTACAATGAGCAGTTCTTC.

This chain uses TRBV5-4 with TRBJ2-5; D is unclear. Germline V lookup: CDR1 SGHNT, CDR2 YYREEE (reference sequence). V lost 3 bases and J 5 bases, leaving 5 bases between the germline ends. This CDR3 region has 11 residues. CDR3 sequence: CASSSQETQYF. CDR3 nucleotides: TGTGCCAGCAGCTCCCAGGAGACCCAGTACTTC.

The chain combines TRBV29-1 with TRBJ1-4; D not resolved. Germline assignment: CDR1 SQVTM and CDR2 ANQGSEA. V lost 4 bases and J 8 bases, leaving 14 bases between the germline ends. The CDR3 is 13 residues long. CDR3 amino acids: CSVGTVVGEKLFF. CDR3 coding DNA: TGCAGCGTTGGGACTGTGGTGGGCGAAAAACTGTTTTTT.

The V and J genes are TRBV9 and TRBJ2-7; TRBD1 is a possible D gene (5 bases). CDR1 and CDR2 from the germline V gene are SGDLS and YYNGEE. The CDR3 spans 14 residues. V lost 0 bases and J lost 3, with 10 bases in between. The CDR3 sequence: CASSVGVRGYEQYF. In nucleotides, the CDR3 is TGTGCCAGCAGCGTAGGAGTAAGGGGCTACGAGCAGTACTTC.

The chain carries TRBV6-5 and TRBJ2-1; D perhaps matches TRBD1 (5 bases). Looked up from germline, CDR1 is MNHEY and CDR2 is SVGAGI. CDR3 length equals 13 residues. Trimming shortened V by 5 bases and J by 7 bases, and 12 bases separated the two germline ends. The CDR3 sequence is CASSTDQGNEQFF. CDR3 in DNA: TGTGCCAGCAGTACGGACCAGGGAAATGAGCAGTTCTTC.

The J gene is TRBJ2-7, the V gene TRBV11-2; 10 nucleotides match TRBD2. The ends lost 4 bases at V and 2 bases at J; junction bases unmatched: 8. This CDR3 region has 16 residues. From germline, CDR1 is SGHAT and CDR2 FQNNGV. The CDR3 sequence: CASSSWVAGGPYEQYF. The DNA for the CDR3 is TGTGCCAGCAGCTCCTGGGTAGCGGGAGGACCCTACGAGCAGTACTTC.

The chain has TRBV28 and TRBJ2-1; possibly TRBD1 for D (7 bases). Trimming took off 9 bases at V and 8 bases at J, with 14 bases between the two ends. The CDR3 consists of 12 residues. Germline assignment: CDR1 MDHEN and CDR2 SYDVKM. In DNA form, the CDR3 reads TGTGCCAGTGGAGGGGGCGCGGATGAGCAGTTCTTC. Its translation is CASGGGADEQFF.

The V call is TRBV5-1, the J call TRBJ2-1, with D perhaps TRBD1 (6 bases). The CDR3 length is 15 residues. The germline gives CDR1 SGHRS, CDR2 YFSETQ. V was cut by 7 bases and J by 4 bases, with 18 bases left in between. In nucleotides, the CDR3 is TGCGCCAGCGTACCGGAACAGGGTCTGTACAATGAGCAGTTCTTC. Its protein product is CASVPEQGLYNEQFF. Combining the CDR3 with reference TRBV5-1 and TRBJ2-1 gives the whole variable domain KAGVTQTPRYLIKTRGQQVTLSCSPISGHRSVSWYQQTPGQGLQFLFEYFSETQRNKGNFPGRFSGRQFSNSRSEMNVSTLELGDSALYLCASVPEQGLYNEQFFGPGTRLTVL.

V is TRBV15 and J is TRBJ2-5, with TRBD1 matching 7 bases. This CDR3 contains 16 residues. The trim removed 1 base at V and 1 base at J, leaving 6 bases unmatched. CDR1 is LNHNV and CDR2 is YYDKDF in the germline V gene (reference sequence). DNA of the CDR3: TGTGCCACCAGCAGAGTGACAGGGTCCACCCAAGAGACCCAGTACTTC. This sequence encodes CATSRVTGSTQETQYF.

The rearrangement uses TRBV6-5 and TRBJ1-6; possible D gene TRBD1, 5 bases. Trimming took off 1 base at V and 8 bases at J, with 12 bases between the two ends. Germline lookup yields CDR1 MNHEY and CDR2 SVGAGI. The length of the CDR3 is 15 residues. CDR3 loop: CASSYLGRADSPLHF. The CDR3 coding sequence is TGTGCCAGCAGTTACTTGGGCAGGGCCGATTCACCCCTCCACTTT.